The clone carrying this TCR beta chain was detected only a few times. At survey level, the immunoSEQ assay was run in its v3.0 version. Generated by immunoSEQ multiplex PCR, the TCRdb table keeps only in-frame clones and is missing some. The table has roughly 18,000 clones, roughly 72% seen once. This specimen belongs to a study of long-term antiretroviral therapy in people with HIV. Germline V gene lookup returns CDR1 ENHRY and CDR2 SYGVKD. The CDR3 is made up of 17 amino acids. With 2 bases removed from V and 0 bases from J, the gap between germline ends came to 14 bases. This TCR derives from a man in his fifties or sixties with HIV. This rearrangement joins TRBV10-3 to TRBJ1-5, with D perhaps TRBD1 (5 bases). Source: unsorted PBMCs, taken 2.2 years after starting antiretroviral therapy. The CDR3 loop is CAISEIGGTYSNQPQHF. Here the CDR3 DNA reads TGTGCCATCAGTGAGATAGGAGGGACTTATAGCAATCAGCCCCAGCATTTT.